The 21 T cell receptor beta chains given below trace back to one sample, sequenced in a study of OX40 agonist ivuxolimab in advanced cancers. The method was immunoSEQ multiplex PCR; TCRdb's version includes in-frame clones alone and lacks a portion of them. The sample has 50,000 to 70,000 clones; over 90% are singletons. The sample here was CD4+ or CD8+ T cells sorted from blood, taken in a trial of the OX40 agonist ivuxolimab. Receptors were obtained from an adult with an advanced solid tumor such as melanoma, head and neck, liver or kidney cancer.

The V call is TRBV7-3, the J call TRBJ2-3, with D unresolved. CDR1 and CDR2 (germline): SGHTA, FQGTGA. The CDR3 is 15 residues long. Trimming shortened V by 0 bases and J by 4 bases, and 11 bases separated the two germline ends. Here the CDR3 reads CASSLTGITADTQYF. Here the CDR3 DNA reads TGTGCCAGCAGCTTAACGGGGATTACAGCAGATACGCAGTATTTT.

The rearrangement joins TRBV6-5 to TRBJ2-7, with a possible D match to TRBD1 (6 bases). CDR1 and CDR2 (germline): MNHEY, SVGAGI. V shed 6 bases and J shed 6 bases, with 9 bases lying between them. The CDR3 loop spans 11 amino acids. Here the CDR3 DNA reads TGTGCCAGCAGCTCAGGGGTCGAGCAGTACTTC. It specifies CASSSGVEQYF.

The V gene is TRBV4-3, the J gene TRBJ2-6; D is ambiguous. V was trimmed by 2 bases and J by 1 base, leaving 18 bases between them. The CDR3 has 19 amino acids. Germline V gene data show CDR1 as LGHNA and CDR2 as YSLEER. The CDR3 is CASSQQNRAEASGANVLTF. CDR3 nucleotide sequence: TGCGCCAGCAGCCAACAAAACCGGGCCGAGGCGTCTGGGGCCAACGTCCTGACTTTC.

The chain has TRBV19 and TRBJ1-1; D possibly corresponds to TRBD1 (5 bases). The germline CDR1 and CDR2 sequences are LNHDA and SQIVND (reference sequence). Trimming took 0 bases from V and 4 from J, leaving 21 bases between them. The CDR3 consists of 18 residues. The CDR3 DNA follows: TGTGCCAGTAGTATAGAGTCAACTAAGGGACGGAAGGGCACTGAAGCTTTCTTT. Translating gives CASSIESTKGRKGTEAFF.

V usage is TRBV19 and J usage is TRBJ2-3; 7 bases line up with TRBD2. Per the germline V gene, CDR1 is LNHDA and CDR2 is SQIVND (reference sequence). The CDR3 is 15 residues long. V trimming: 2 bases; J trimming: 4 bases; junction bases outside the gene matches: 6. The CDR3 DNA sequence: TGTGCCAGTAGTATAAGTAGCGGGTGGGCAGATACGCAGTATTTT. Translation: CASSISSGWADTQYF.

This rearrangement joins TRBV7-8 to TRBJ1-1; no reliable D call. CDR1 is SGHVS and CDR2 is FQNEAQ in the germline V gene. The CDR3 is 13 amino acids. V was shortened by 0 bases and J by 4 bases, with 6 bases between the two germline ends. For the CDR3, the DNA is TGTGCCAGCAGCTTAGCTTATAGCACTGAAGCTTTCTTT. It encodes CASSLAYSTEAFF.

The V gene is TRBV30, the J gene TRBJ2-5; D possibly corresponds to TRBD2 (6 bases). This CDR3 spans 15 amino acids. Germline V gene sequence: CDR1 GTSNPN, CDR2 SVGIG (reference sequence). Trimming took off 0 bases at V and 2 bases at J, with 13 bases between the two ends. The chain's CDR3 is CAWSVGLAFQETQYF. As DNA, the CDR3 is TGTGCCTGGAGTGTTGGGCTAGCGTTTCAAGAGACCCAGTACTTC.

The rearrangement uses TRBV5-8 and TRBJ2-1; possible D gene TRBD2, 7 bases. The CDR3 covers 16 residues. The ends were cut back, 1 base at V and 4 bases at J, with 15 bases in the middle. The V gene's germline CDR1 is SGHTS and CDR2 YDEGEE. The CDR3 loop is CASSLWGGGSYNEQFF. DNA for the CDR3: TGTGCCAGCAGCTTGTGGGGAGGGGGGTCGTACAATGAGCAGTTCTTC. Drawing the rest from reference TRBV5-8 and TRBJ2-1, the complete variable domain is EAGVTQSPTHLIKTRGQQATLRCSPISGHTSVYWYQQALGLGLQFLLWYDEGEERNRGNFPPRFSGRQFPNYSSELNVNALELEDSALYLCASSLWGGGSYNEQFFGPGTRLTVL.

The chain couples TRBV7-9 to TRBJ1-2, with D tentatively TRBD1 (5 bases). This CDR3 is 14 amino acids long. The germline V gene encodes CDR1 SEHNR and CDR2 FQNEAQ (reference sequence). Trimming left V 5 bases short and J 5 bases short, with 15 bases between. In DNA form, the CDR3 reads TGTGCCAGCAGCCAAGGGGCAGTTGGGTATGGCTACACCTTC. The encoded protein is CASSQGAVGYGYTF.

J is TRBJ1-1 and V is TRBV6-5; D uncertain. The CDR3 length is 14 residues. Trimming took 2 bases from V and 3 from J, leaving 10 bases between them. Germline loops: CDR1 MNHEY, CDR2 SVGAGI. CDR3 region: CASSYTEGYTEAFF. In DNA form, the CDR3 reads TGTGCCAGCAGTTACACGGAGGGATACACTGAAGCTTTCTTT.

The V call is TRBV5-6, the J call TRBJ2-7; 8 nucleotides align to TRBD1. V shed 0 bases, J shed 0 bases, and the junction held 5 bases outside the gene matches. The CDR3 spans 16 residues. Germline CDR1 is SGHDT and CDR2 is YYEEEE. The CDR3 is CASSLAGGADSYEQYF. CDR3 DNA: TGTGCCAGCAGCTTGGCAGGGGGCGCCGACTCCTACGAGCAGTACTTC.

The J gene is TRBJ1-1, the V gene TRBV28; D remains ambiguous. The germline CDR1 and CDR2 sequences are MDHEN and SYDVKM. CDR3 length: 10 amino acids. Trimming pared 3 bases from V and 7 bases from J, leaving 3 bases between. The CDR3 coding sequence is TGTGCCAGCAGTTTGGGTGAAGCTTTCTTT. It yields the protein CASSLGEAFF.

The V call is TRBV15, the J call TRBJ2-4; TRBD2 aligns across 7 bases. Losses at the gene ends were 0 bases for V and 2 bases for J; bases not matched to a gene: 7. The CDR3 sequence is 17 residues long. CDR1 and CDR2 (germline): LNHNV, YYDKDF (reference sequence). The CDR3 reads CATSRDLGEGPKNIQYF. CDR3 DNA: TGTGCCACCAGCAGAGATCTGGGGGAGGGCCCCAAAAACATTCAGTACTTC.

The chain couples TRBV29-1 to TRBJ1-2; TRBD1 aligns across 10 bases. The CDR3 length is 13 residues. V trimming: 6 bases; J trimming: 6 bases; junction bases outside the gene matches: 7. Germline V gene sequence: CDR1 SQVTM, CDR2 ANQGSEA. The CDR3 region has the DNA TGCAGCGTCTACCCTGGGACAGGGGATGGCTACACCTTC. Translated: CSVYPGTGDGYTF. Complete variable domain (other parts from reference TRBV29-1 and TRBJ1-2): SAVISQKPSRDICQRGTSLTIQCQVDSQVTMMFWYRQQPGQSLTLIATANQGSEATYESGFVIDKFPISRPNLTFSTLTVSNMSPEDSSIYLCSVYPGTGDGYTFGSGTRLTVV.

This sequence joins TRBV9 and TRBJ2-1, with 10 nucleotides matching TRBD2. J lost 5 bases, V lost 6 bases, and 11 bases had no gene match. The CDR3 extends over 16 amino acids. CDR1 is SGDLS, CDR2 YYNGEE, per germline. CDR3: CASTPGGSGRDNEQFF. The CDR3 DNA follows: TGTGCCAGCACCCCGGGGGGCAGCGGGAGGGACAATGAGCAGTTCTTC. Variable domain in full (rest from reference TRBV9 and TRBJ2-1): DSGVTQTPKHLITATGQRVTLRCSPRSGDLSVYWYQQSLDQGLQFLIQYYNGEERAKGNILERFSAQQFPDLHSELNLSSLELGDSALYFCASTPGGSGRDNEQFFGPGTRLTVL.

V and J are TRBV19 and TRBJ2-7, with D perhaps matching TRBD2 (8 bases). Germline CDR1 is LNHDA and CDR2 is SQIVND (reference sequence). The CDR3 has 13 amino acids. Deletions cut 10 bases from V and 2 bases from J, with 15 bases between. Written as DNA, the CDR3 is TGTGCCACGGGGGGGGACAGACCCTACGAGCAGTACTTC. This encodes CATGGDRPYEQYF. Complete variable domain (other parts from reference TRBV19 and TRBJ2-7): DGGITQSPKYLFRKEGQNVTLSCEQNLNHDAMYWYRQDPGQGLRLIYYSQIVNDFQKGDIAEGYSVSREKKESFPLTVTSAQKNPTAFYLCATGGDRPYEQYFGPGTRLTVT.

The chain carries TRBV19 and TRBJ1-1, with 7 positions matching TRBD1. CDR1 and CDR2 from the germline V gene are LNHDA and SQIVND (reference sequence). Trimming cost V 6 bases and J 10 bases; bases outside gene matches: 14. This CDR3 region has 14 residues. CDR3 protein: CASRPLQGTVLAFF. The CDR3 region has the DNA TGTGCCAGTAGACCTCTCCAGGGGACAGTTTTAGCTTTCTTT.

This clone was counted only a few times. The chain recombines TRBV27 with TRBJ2-1; no clear D gene. Per germline, CDR1 MNHEY and CDR2 SMNVEV (reference sequence). This CDR3 spans 11 amino acids. V was clipped by 6 bases and J by 4 bases, with 4 bases between them. In nucleotides, the CDR3 is TGTGCCAGCAGGGAATACAATGAGCAGTTCTTC. It specifies CASREYNEQFF.

The chain joins TRBV18 to TRBJ2-7; D tentatively fits TRBD1 or TRBD2 (6 bases each). The germline V gene has CDR1 KGHSH and CDR2 LQKENI. The CDR3 runs to 18 residues. Trimming removed 3 bases at V and 3 bases at J, with 24 bases between. CDR3 loop: CASSPGGHHQDSGYEQYF. DNA for the CDR3: TGTGCCAGCTCACCGGGGGGCCATCATCAGGACAGTGGCTACGAGCAGTACTTC.

CDR3 nucleotides: TGTGCCAGTCCGAAGTCCACCGGGGAGCTGTTTTTT. Amino acids: CASPKSTGELFF. The gene calls are TRBV19 and TRBJ2-2; no clear D gene. CDR1 is LNHDA, CDR2 SQIVND, per germline (reference sequence). Trimming took 8 bases from V and 4 from J, leaving 8 bases between them. CDR3 length: 12 residues.

V is TRBV15 and J is TRBJ2-7; D call uncertain. Germline CDR1 is LNHNV and CDR2 is YYDKDF (reference sequence). The CDR3 length is 17 residues. The germline V and J ends were trimmed by 0 bases and 0 bases, with 15 bases remaining between them. CDR3 nucleotides: TGTGCCACCAGCAGAGATCGTCGGGCAGCGAGCTCCTACGAGCAGTACTTC. Translation gives CATSRDRRAASSYEQYF.